This T cell receptor beta chain was identified in a study of shared clonotypes between healthy human individuals. Germline values: CDR1 SEHNR, CDR2 FQNEAQ (reference sequence). The CDR3 contains 13 residues. V dropped 2 bases and J dropped 4 bases, with 7 bases sitting between them. Regarding this clone: Its antigen is not identified. Within the sample, other DNA sequences also encode this same CDR3.

Only in-frame clones appear in the TCRdb table, and some are missing; sequencing was by immunoSEQ multiplex PCR. The sample holds millions of clones, approximately 94% seen once. Naive CD8 isolation took CD45RO-negative cells positively selected for CCR7 and excluded terminally differentiated effector memory CD45RA+ cells. Caucasian adults living in Nashville, Tennessee, provided all samples. Broader study findings: Clonotypes which were not shared had lower generation probabilities than clonotypes that all four donors shared.

This chain connects TRBV7-9 to TRBJ2-3; no clear D. The clonotype originates from a man between 18 and 35 years old in good health. Some clones in this sample may be carry-over from other donors' samples. The sequencing input was naive CD8+ T cells from PBMCs. CDR3 sequence: CASSLSRSDTQYF. The CDR3 DNA reads as TGTGCCAGCAGCTTATCGAGGTCAGATACGCAGTATTTT.